These 14 T cell receptor beta chains originate from one sample sequenced in a study of T cells after yellow fever vaccination. TCRdb independently ran MiXCR on the 5' RACE reads; one entry per CDR3 protein. The repertoire has roughly 74,000 distinct CDR3 sequences, around 6.9% of them found once; the top ten carry roughly 35%. The sample was CD8+ T cells sorted from PBMCs, taken 5 days after the first yellow fever vaccination. The receptor set was obtained from a man between 18 and 35 years old who received the YFV17D yellow fever vaccine.

This clonotype came up a few times. The gene calls are TRBV5-1 and TRBJ2-7; D is unresolved. V gave up 7 bases and J gave up 5 bases, with 22 bases separating them. The CDR3 has 15 residues. Looked up from germline, CDR1 is SGHRS and CDR2 is YFSETQ. CDR3 DNA sequence: TGCGCCAGCGGCCCAAGTGATCCAATACGGGACGAGCAGTACGTC. This codes for CASGPSDPIRDEQYV.

The table lists this clonotype with a few counts. V and J are TRBV29-1 and TRBJ2-5; D possibly corresponds to TRBD2 (6 bases). Between the trimmed V and J ends, which lost 7 bases and 2 bases, there was a span of 14 bases. Germline CDR1 and CDR2: SQVTM and ANQGSEA. This CDR3 comprises 13 residues. CDR3 residues: CSAPGVFQETQYF. As DNA, the CDR3 is TGCAGCGCTCCGGGAGTCTTTCAAGAGACCCAGTACTTC.

Worth noting for this clonotype: Since a much larger clone is just one base distant, this may be a read error. The CDR3 here is CASSSQRRSYNSPLHF. DNA for the CDR3: TGCGCCAGCAGCTCCCAACGGCGTTCCTATAATTCACCCCTCCACTTT. This sequence joins TRBV5-1 and TRBJ1-6; D remains unclear. CDR1 SGHRS and CDR2 YFSETQ come from the germline V gene. CDR3 length: 16 residues. V was cut by 3 bases and J by 1 base, with 11 bases left in between.

The chain employs TRBV18 and TRBJ2-2; the match to TRBD1 covers 10 bases. Germline V gene sequence: CDR1 KGHSH, CDR2 LQKENI. The CDR3 extends over 15 amino acids. V shed 3 bases and J 6 bases; nucleotides not matched to a gene: 4. CDR3 sequence: CASSPSGTGAGELFF. The CDR3 nucleotides read TGTGCCAGCTCACCCTCCGGGACAGGGGCCGGGGAGCTGTTTTTT. Supplemented by reference TRBV18 and TRBJ2-2, the full variable domain reads NAGVMQNPRHLVRRRGQEARLRCSPMKGHSHVYWYRQLPEEGLKFMVYLQKENIIDESGMPKERFSAEFPKEGPSILRIQQVVRGDSAAYFCASSPSGTGAGELFFGEGSRLTVL.

With respect to this clonotype: Just one base apart from a much larger clone, this may be a read error. This chain uses TRBV25-1 with TRBJ2-1, with TRBD2 matching over 9 bases. The CDR3 is made up of 13 amino acids. Germline V CDR1 and CDR2: MGHDK, SYGVNS. The CDR3 loop reads CASARTSVNKQFF. DNA for the CDR3: TGTGCCAGCGCAAGGACTAGCGTCAATAAGCAGTTCTTC.

This sequence joins TRBV29-1 and TRBJ2-1; D uncertain. Looked up from germline, CDR1 is SQVTM and CDR2 is ANQGSEA. The V end was cut by 7 bases, the J end by 2 bases, with 18 bases between. The length of the CDR3 is 15 residues. In DNA form, the CDR3 reads TGCAGCGCCCTGACTCCCCTTGGGGCCTACAATGAGCAGTTCTTC. Protein product: CSALTPLGAYNEQFF.

This clonotype occurred a few times. This sequence joins TRBV7-3 and TRBJ2-5; D tentatively fits TRBD1 or TRBD2 (5 bases each). Germline assignment: CDR1 SGHTA and CDR2 FQGTGA. The CDR3 is 15 amino acids. The V end lost 4 bases, the J end lost 4 bases, and 16 bases lay between the germline ends. The CDR3 protein is CASSSTSGPIETQYF. CDR3 DNA sequence: TGTGCCAGCAGCTCAACCTCGGGACCGATAGAGACCCAGTACTTC.

This clonotype was detected only a few times. The rearrangement joins TRBV5-1 to TRBJ1-4; possible D gene TRBD1, 6 bases. Per the germline V gene, CDR1 is SGHRS and CDR2 is YFSETQ. The CDR3 consists of 16 residues. V shed 3 bases and J shed 5 bases, with 17 bases lying between them. DNA for the CDR3: TGCGCCAGCAGCTCGACTCCAGGGGACTTCAATGAAAAACTGTTTTTT. It translates to CASSSTPGDFNEKLFF. The full variable domain, its missing parts supplied by reference TRBV5-1 and TRBJ1-4, is KAGVTQTPRYLIKTRGQQVTLSCSPISGHRSVSWYQQTPGQGLQFLFEYFSETQRNKGNFPGRFSGRQFSNSRSEMNVSTLELGDSALYLCASSSTPGDFNEKLFFGSGTQLSVL.

In this sample, this clonotype turned up a few times. The chain carries TRBV25-1 and TRBJ2-6, with 7 bases that match TRBD2. The CDR3 spans 16 residues. V lost 8 bases and J lost 0; bases outside the gene matches: 7. Germline V gives CDR1 MGHDK, CDR2 SYGVNS. The CDR3 sequence: CASLPGGLSGANVLTF. The CDR3 bases are TGTGCCAGCCTCCCGGGGGGACTCTCTGGGGCCAACGTCCTGACTTTC.

The chain is built from TRBV6-2 or TRBV6-3 and TRBJ2-1, with TRBD1 identical over 12 bases. CDR3 size: 18 residues. CDR1 is MNHEY, CDR2 SVGEGT, per germline. The V segment lost 6 bases and the J segment 4 bases; nucleotides outside the gene matches: 13. The CDR3 loop reads CASRPGQGATLGYNEQFF. CDR3 DNA: TGTGCCAGCAGACCGGGACAGGGGGCGACCTTAGGGTACAATGAGCAGTTCTTC.

This clonotype has only a few counts. The V call is TRBV4-2, the J call TRBJ2-1, with 7 bases lining up with TRBD2. In germline, CDR1 is LGHNA, CDR2 YNFKEQ. V gave up 0 bases and J gave up 4 bases; unmatched junction bases: 9. The CDR3 has 17 amino acids. As DNA, the CDR3 is TGTGCCAGCAGCCAAGAGTACTCGAGCGGGGTTTACAATGAGCAGTTCTTC. Its protein is CASSQEYSSGVYNEQFF.

The DNA for the CDR3 is TGTGCCTGGAGTAAAAACGAGCAGTACTTC. This codes for CAWSKNEQYF. This sequence joins TRBV30 and TRBJ2-7, with D unclear. This CDR3 region has 10 residues. With 2 bases removed from V and 5 bases from J, the gap between germline ends came to 4 bases. Germline CDR1 reads GTSNPN; CDR2 reads SVGIG (reference sequence). Variable domain in full (rest from reference TRBV30 and TRBJ2-7): SQTIHQWPATLVQPVGSPLSLECTVEGTSNPNLYWYRQAAGRGLQLLFYSVGIGQISSEVPQNLSASRPQDRQFILSSKKLLLSDSGFYLCAWSKNEQYFGPGTRLTVT.

The sample holds a few counts of this clonotype. This chain links TRBV7-9 with TRBJ2-7; tentatively, D is TRBD2 (5 bases). V lost 7 bases, J lost 2 bases, and 15 bases lay in between. The CDR3 sequence is 14 residues long. Germline assignment: CDR1 SEHNR and CDR2 FQNEAQ (reference sequence). CDR3 DNA sequence: TGTGCCAGCACCATTGGTGACTACACCTACGAGCAGTACTTC. It encodes CASTIGDYTYEQYF.

There are many counts of this clonotype. This chain links TRBV28 with TRBJ2-5; D is possibly TRBD1 (7 bases). Germline CDR1 and CDR2: MDHEN and SYDVKM. V was cut by 5 bases and J by 3 bases, with 13 bases left in between. The CDR3 loop spans 14 amino acids. CDR3 amino acids: CASSPRDREETQYF. Written as DNA, the CDR3 is TGTGCCAGCAGTCCGCGGGACAGAGAAGAGACCCAGTACTTC.